This T cell receptor (beta chain) was sequenced during a study of Ad26.COV2.S vaccination and SARS-CoV-2 variants. The study, taken as a whole, reports: Recipients of vaccine and of placebo showed similar breadth of their non-spike TCR repertoires. TCR breadth and depth estimates may have understated total T cell responses. The breadth of spike-specific CD8+ and CD4+ T cell responses after vaccination was reportedly substantial. Spike-specific TCR breadth ran higher among vaccine recipients than placebo recipients.

Libraries were prepared by immunoSEQ multiplex PCR; TCRdb keeps only in-frame clonotypes and omits some of them. The table records about 140,000 clones, 86% of them present only once. A remark on this clone: What it binds is not known.

The sequences come from peripheral blood, collected after recovery from COVID-19. This receptor was obtained from a human donor who had recovered from COVID-19.

The CDR3 sequence: CASSESSLIQKYGYTF. The CDR3 DNA sequence: TGTGCCAGCAGCGAATCCTCCCTAATCCAAAAGTATGGCTACACCTTC. This chain connects TRBV3-1 (or the pseudogene TRBV3-2) to TRBJ1-2; no firm D call. The CDR3 covers 16 residues. Per the germline V gene, CDR1 is LGHDT and CDR2 is YNNKEL (reference sequence). The V gene lost 5 bases and the J gene lost 5 bases, with 21 bases spanning the gap.